These T cell receptor beta chains were read from a single sample in a study of blood T cells in healthy people across ages. TCRdb processed the 5' RACE reads anew with MiXCR; each CDR3 protein has one entry. The sample shows 650,000 to 700,000 distinct CDR3 sequences, about 51% of them seen only once. The sequencing sample was made of blood. The origin of the receptors is a woman of 80 years or more in good health. CDR3s include the opening cysteine and the closing phenylalanine or tryptophan. D genes are given only for firm matches. Expanded clones get a size class; other rows say once, few or many, or leave the size out.

j_gene | abundance | v_gene | d_gene | len | CDR3aa | CDR3nt
TRBJ2-2 | . | TRBV2 | TRBD1 | 15 | CASSGWTGVTGELFF | TGTGCCAGCAGTGGGTGGACAGGCGTCACCGGGGAGCTGTTTTTT
TRBJ1-2 | . | TRBV20-1 | . | 14 | CSAGKGFGDYGYTF | TGCAGTGCTGGAAAGGGGTTCGGGGACTATGGCTACACCTTC
TRBJ2-2 | few | TRBV29-1 | TRBD2 | 15 | CSGKAIAGGTGELFF | TGCAGCGGAAAGGCAATAGCGGGAGGGACCGGGGAGCTGTTTTTT
TRBJ2-7 | many | TRBV28 | . | 14 | CASSHRGRSYEQYF | TGTGCCAGCAGTCACCGGGGGAGGTCCTACGAGCAGTACTTC
TRBJ2-3 | . | TRBV6-6 | . | 15 | CASRPPREITDTQYF | TGTGCCAGCAGACCTCCCCGGGAAATCACAGATACGCAGTATTTT
TRBJ2-3 | . | TRBV20-1 | . | 14 | CSAPGGWSTDTQYF | TGCAGTGCCCCCGGCGGGTGGAGCACAGATACGCAGTATTTT
TRBJ2-1 | few | TRBV7-2 | . | 12 | CASSLRSNEQFF | TGTGCCAGCAGCTTAAGAAGCAATGAGCAGTTCTTC
TRBJ2-3 | . | TRBV24-1 | TRBD2 | 16 | CATSDPRSGSVDTQYF | TGTGCCACCAGTGATCCCCGGAGCGGGAGTGTCGATACGCAGTATTTT
TRBJ1-1 | . | TRBV20-1 | . | 15 | CSARDVGWGGRGAFF | TGCAGTGCTAGAGATGTAGGATGGGGGGGGAGGGGAGCTTTCTTT
TRBJ2-1 | . | TRBV15 | . | 15 | CATSREPRTANEQFF | TGTGCCACCAGCAGAGAACCCCGGACAGCGAATGAGCAGTTCTTC
TRBJ2-3 | few | TRBV12-3/TRBV12-4 | . | 15 | CASSPGLSSTDTQYF | TGTGCCAGCAGTCCGGGACTTTCCTCCACAGATACGCAGTATTTT